Reported below is one T cell receptor beta chain. Its antigen remains unidentified. The source of the sample is a study of T cell responses to AZD1222 COVID-19 vaccine. Study results and limitations: Reportedly, close to half of spike-specific TCRs are directed against unmutated variant regions. Vaccine-related CD4 TCRs covered spike, predominating at 160-218 and 743-854. Elevations in Spike-specific TCR breadth and depth followed administration of two AZD1222 doses. It was only after the peak T cell response that any repertoires were sampled.

V dropped 2 bases and J dropped 5 bases, with 15 bases sitting between them. Germline CDR1 and CDR2: MGHRA and YSYEKL. This CDR3 contains 15 residues. TCRdb's copy holds only in-frame clones and misses some; the assay was immunoSEQ multiplex PCR. The sample lists over 110,000 clones, roughly 89% seen once, with about 6% in the top ten. The rearrangement uses TRBV4-1 and TRBJ2-5; D unresolved. This material consisted of peripheral blood, taken on day 0 of AZD1222 vaccination. This receptor was identified in an adult in good health. The CDR3 bases are TGCGCCAGCAGCCAACTTCAGTGGAGTGCGGAGACCCAGTACTTC. Amino acids: CASSQLQWSAETQYF.